The 28 T cell receptor beta chains in this list originate from one sample, sequenced in a study of blood T cell repertoires in COVID-19. Profiling relied on immunoSEQ multiplex PCR, and the TCRdb table lists in-frame clones only, not all of them. This repertoire shows some 250,000 clones, approximately 85% found once; its top ten account for 0.65% to 0.8%. Sequencing input: peripheral blood. The receptor source for this set is a human donor in a cohort sampled during active COVID-19.

The chain carries TRBV19 and TRBJ1-5; D is possibly TRBD1 (5 bases). This CDR3 is 19 amino acids long. Looked up from germline, CDR1 is LNHDA and CDR2 is SQIVND (reference sequence). V lost 7 bases and J lost 0, with 25 bases in between. The CDR3 is CASKEGIAAIDYSNQPQHF. CDR3 bases: TGTGCCAGTAAGGAGGGGATCGCTGCGATTGATTATAGCAATCAGCCCCAGCATTTT.

The chain joins TRBV6-1 to TRBJ2-6, with D possibly TRBD1 on 5 matching bases. Trimming shortened V by 2 bases and J by 0 bases, and 5 bases separated the two germline ends. There are 15 residues in the CDR3. Per germline, CDR1 MNHNS and CDR2 SASEGT. CDR3 sequence: CASSERGSGANVLTF. In DNA form, the CDR3 reads TGTGCCAGCAGTGAAAGGGGCTCTGGGGCCAACGTCCTGACTTTC.

This sequence joins TRBV4-3 and TRBJ2-7, with TRBD1 matching 8 bases. The CDR3 sequence is 14 residues long. V lost 4 bases and J lost 3; bases outside the gene matches: 5. Germline V lookup: CDR1 LGHNA, CDR2 YSLEER. The CDR3 bases are TGCGCCAGCAGCCCTCGACAGGGGTTCTACGAGCAGTACTTC. It yields the protein CASSPRQGFYEQYF.

J is TRBJ2-7 and V is TRBV6-6; the D gene is possibly TRBD2 (6 bases). This CDR3 has 13 amino acids. From germline, CDR1 is MNHNY and CDR2 SVGAGI (reference sequence). Trimming removed 8 bases from V and 1 base from J, with 12 bases in between. The DNA of the CDR3 is TGTGCCAGCGGGGAGGTGGAATCCTACGAGCAGTACTTC. Its translation is CASGEVESYEQYF.

The chain employs TRBV5-1 and TRBJ2-5, with D possibly matching TRBD1 (6 bases). Germline V gene sequence: CDR1 SGHRS, CDR2 YFSETQ. The CDR3 contains 13 residues. The V end lost 4 bases, the J end lost 5 bases, and 12 bases lay between the germline ends. The CDR3 is CASSPGQSETQYF. The CDR3, as DNA: TGCGCCAGCAGCCCCGGACAGAGCGAGACCCAGTACTTC. The full variable domain, its missing parts supplied by reference TRBV5-1 and TRBJ2-5, is KAGVTQTPRYLIKTRGQQVTLSCSPISGHRSVSWYQQTPGQGLQFLFEYFSETQRNKGNFPGRFSGRQFSNSRSEMNVSTLELGDSALYLCASSPGQSETQYFGPGTRLLVL.

CDR3 amino acids: CASSQSRDRELFF. CDR3 DNA: TGTGCCAGCAGCCAATCCCGGGACAGGGAGCTGTTTTTT. This chain joins TRBV7-2 and TRBJ2-2, with D possibly being TRBD1 (6 bases). Germline lookup yields CDR1 SGHTA and CDR2 FQGNSA. Between the trimmed V and J ends, which lost 5 bases and 9 bases, there was a span of 13 bases. This CDR3 contains 13 residues.

This clone was seen only once. This rearrangement joins TRBV25-1 to TRBJ1-1; perhaps TRBD1 as D (5 bases). V lost 6 bases to trimming and J lost 10 bases, with 12 bases between them. CDR1 is MGHDK and CDR2 is SYGVNS in the germline V gene. CDR3 length equals 11 residues. The CDR3 nucleotides read TGTGCCAGCAGAATGGCGCAGGGAGCTTTCTTT. As protein: CASRMAQGAFF.

The rearrangement links TRBV2 to TRBJ1-1, with 10 positions matching TRBD1. The germline V gene encodes CDR1 SNHLY and CDR2 FYNNEI. This CDR3 has 14 amino acids. The ends lost 0 bases at V and 7 bases at J; junction bases unmatched: 2. The CDR3 DNA reads TGTGCCAGCAGTGAAGCGGGACAGGGGTATGAAGCTTTCTTT. Translating gives CASSEAGQGYEAFF.

The J gene is TRBJ1-2, the V gene TRBV3-1 (or the pseudogene TRBV3-2), with 9 bases identical to TRBD1. CDR1 is LGHDT, CDR2 YNNKEL, per germline (reference sequence). The CDR3 is made up of 15 amino acids. V lost 4 bases to trimming and J lost 3 bases; unmatched junction nucleotides: 6. DNA of the CDR3: TGTGCCAGCAGCCGCCGGGACAGGGAAGACTATGGCTACACCTTC. Translating gives CASSRRDREDYGYTF.

This clone was found a few times. V and J are TRBV9 and TRBJ1-6, with D possibly TRBD1 on 6 matching bases. CDR3 length: 14 residues. The V gene lost 0 bases and the J gene lost 9 bases, with 10 bases spanning the gap. The germline V gene has CDR1 SGDLS and CDR2 YYNGEE. This CDR3 reads CASSVDQGSSPLHF. The CDR3 coding sequence is TGTGCCAGCAGCGTAGATCAGGGGAGTTCACCCCTCCACTTT.

The rearrangement joins TRBV10-3 to TRBJ2-7, with D maybe TRBD1 (6 bases). Trimming left V 4 bases short and J 3 bases short, with 19 bases between. CDR3 length: 16 residues. The germline gives CDR1 ENHRY, CDR2 SYGVKD. The CDR3 nucleotides read TGTGCCATCAGTGTTGGCGGGCGCAGAGGGGGCTACGAGCAGTACTTC. Its protein is CAISVGGRRGGYEQYF.

The V call is TRBV5-1, the J call TRBJ1-1, with D perhaps matching TRBD1 (5 bases). V lost 3 bases to trimming and J lost 1 base, with 10 bases between them. Germline V gene sequence: CDR1 SGHRS, CDR2 YFSETQ. The CDR3 has 14 residues. CDR3 protein: CASSYTTGNTEAFF. The CDR3 DNA sequence: TGCGCCAGCAGCTATACTACAGGGAACACTGAAGCTTTCTTT. Complete variable domain (other parts from reference TRBV5-1 and TRBJ1-1): KAGVTQTPRYLIKTRGQQVTLSCSPISGHRSVSWYQQTPGQGLQFLFEYFSETQRNKGNFPGRFSGRQFSNSRSEMNVSTLELGDSALYLCASSYTTGNTEAFFGQGTRLTVV.

This clone was counted once. The chain has TRBV6-5 and TRBJ2-3; 8 bases are a match to TRBD1. This CDR3 contains 15 residues. CDR1 MNHEY and CDR2 SVGAGI come from the germline V gene. Trimming took 7 bases from V and 5 from J; bases not matched to a gene: 11. CDR3 coding DNA: TGTGCCAGCACCCAGCTACAGGGGGTAATAGATACGCAGTATTTT. This sequence encodes CASTQLQGVIDTQYF.

The chain is built from TRBV11-2 and TRBJ2-7; D perhaps matches TRBD2 (5 bases). This CDR3 region has 12 residues. Trimming stripped 2 bases from V and 4 bases from J, with 6 bases between. CDR1 and CDR2 from the germline V gene are SGHAT and FQNNGV. CDR3 nucleotide sequence: TGTGCCAGCAGCTTACGGGGTTACGAGCAGTACTTC. This codes for CASSLRGYEQYF.

This sequence joins TRBV28 and TRBJ1-1; perhaps TRBD1 as D (5 bases). The CDR3 contains 13 residues. The V end was cut by 8 bases, the J end by 7 bases, with 17 bases between. The V gene's germline CDR1 is MDHEN and CDR2 SYDVKM. The CDR3 DNA follows: TGTGCCAGCGGGGAGGGGCGCGAGGATGAAGCTTTCTTT. The encoded protein is CASGEGREDEAFF.

The chain recombines TRBV9 with TRBJ2-7; maybe TRBD2 (6 bases). With 0 bases removed from V and 5 bases from J, the gap between germline ends came to 15 bases. CDR1 is SGDLS, CDR2 YYNGEE, per germline. The CDR3 runs to 15 residues. The CDR3 region has the DNA TGTGCCAGCAGCGTAGTCGGCGGGATGTGGGACGAGCAGTACTTC. Amino acids: CASSVVGGMWDEQYF.

The chain uses TRBV7-6 and TRBJ1-2, with D uncertain. Trimming removed 5 bases at V and 6 bases at J, with 25 bases between. This CDR3 has 17 residues. Per the germline V gene, CDR1 is SGHVS and CDR2 is FNYEAQ. The CDR3 loop is CASSLSVAKGDPDGYTF. The CDR3 DNA reads as TGTGCCAGCAGCCTATCGGTGGCGAAGGGAGACCCAGATGGCTACACCTTC.

The chain is built from TRBV5-5 and TRBJ2-7, with D maybe TRBD1 (5 bases). From germline, CDR1 is SGHKS and CDR2 YYEKEE (reference sequence). The CDR3 has 17 residues. V lost 0 bases, J lost 4 bases, and 20 bases lay in between. The CDR3 protein is CASSLGLGRQGSYEQYF. CDR3 DNA sequence: TGTGCCAGCAGCTTGGGTTTGGGTCGGCAGGGATCTTACGAGCAGTACTTC.

The chain links TRBV3-1 (or the pseudogene TRBV3-2) to TRBJ1-5; D possibly corresponds to TRBD1 (5 bases). V dropped 0 bases and J dropped 1 base, with 25 bases sitting between them. The germline gives CDR1 LGHDT, CDR2 YNNKEL (reference sequence). The CDR3 is 21 amino acids. The CDR3 here is CASSQDHLQGTLTLSNQPQHF. CDR3 sequence (DNA): TGTGCCAGCAGCCAAGATCACCTTCAGGGTACACTAACGCTCAGCAATCAGCCCCAGCATTTT.

The chain links TRBV27 to TRBJ2-1, with a weak D call TRBD2 (5 bases). Deletions cut 3 bases from V and 0 bases from J, with 6 bases between. The germline gives CDR1 MNHEY, CDR2 SMNVEV (reference sequence). This CDR3 is built from 14 residues. CDR3 DNA: TGTGCCAGCAGTTTTGAGGGCTCCTACAATGAGCAGTTCTTC. Protein product: CASSFEGSYNEQFF.

This clone appeared once. In DNA form, the CDR3 reads TGTGCCATCAGTGGGGACAGGTCGGGAAATTCACCCCTCCACTTT. Amino acids: CAISGDRSGNSPLHF. This sequence joins TRBV10-3 and TRBJ1-6, with 8 bases fitting TRBD1. The CDR3 has 15 amino acids. V gave up 4 bases and J gave up 7 bases; unmatched junction bases: 6. Germline values: CDR1 ENHRY, CDR2 SYGVKD.

The chain links TRBV5-3 to TRBJ1-3; D uncertain. TRBV5-3 is an ORF; its function is uncertain. The CDR3 has 16 amino acids. V gave up 2 bases and J gave up 6 bases, with 18 bases separating them. The CDR3 spells CARSFSGLRRENTIYF. The DNA of the CDR3 is TGTGCCAGAAGCTTTTCCGGCCTGAGGCGGGAAAACACCATATATTTT.

This chain joins TRBV28 and TRBJ2-7, with TRBD1 matching over 8 bases. CDR3 size: 15 residues. After removal of 4 bases from V and 0 bases from J, the junction contained 5 bases not matched to a gene. Germline CDR1 reads MDHEN; CDR2 reads SYDVKM. CDR3 sequence (DNA): TGTGCCAGCAGTTCCGGACAGGGAACCTCCTACGAGCAGTACTTC. Protein product: CASSSGQGTSYEQYF.

V usage is TRBV3-1 (or the pseudogene TRBV3-2) and J usage is TRBJ1-2; possible D gene TRBD1, 5 bases. V dropped 1 base and J dropped 4 bases, with 7 bases sitting between them. Germline V gene lookup returns CDR1 LGHDT and CDR2 YNNKEL (reference sequence). The CDR3 consists of 13 residues. The CDR3 DNA sequence: TGTGCCAGCAGCCAAGGGACAAGCTATGGCTACACCTTC. Translation gives CASSQGTSYGYTF.

This clone was picked up a small number of times. This chain uses TRBV11-2 with TRBJ2-2, with D possibly TRBD2 on 6 matching bases. Germline V gives CDR1 SGHAT, CDR2 FQNNGV. The CDR3 consists of 16 residues. The V gene lost 1 base and the J gene lost 0 bases, with 9 bases spanning the gap. In DNA form, the CDR3 reads TGTGCCAGCAGCTTAGGGGACTTCCCGAACACCGGGGAGCTGTTTTTT. Translated: CASSLGDFPNTGELFF. The full variable domain, completed using reference TRBV11-2 and TRBJ2-2, is EAGVAQSPRYKIIEKRQSVAFWCNPISGHATLYWYQQILGQGPKLLIQFQNNGVVDDSQLPKDRFSAERLKGVDSTLKIQPAKLEDSAVYLCASSLGDFPNTGELFFGEGSRLTVL.

This chain joins TRBV2 and TRBJ2-7; the D gene is possibly TRBD2 (5 bases). CDR1 and CDR2 (germline): SNHLY, FYNNEI. Trimming took off 6 bases at V and 3 bases at J, with 12 bases between the two ends. CDR3 size: 13 residues. CDR3 DNA sequence: TGTGCCAGCAGAACTAGTAAGTTCTACGAGCAGTACTTC. Its protein is CASRTSKFYEQYF.

The rearrangement joins TRBV4-3 to TRBJ2-6; no definite D call. Germline-derived CDR1 and CDR2 are LGHNA and YSLEER. The V end lost 1 base, the J end lost 2 bases, and 3 bases lay between the germline ends. The CDR3 has 14 residues. Here the CDR3 DNA reads TGCGCCAGCAGCCAAGGGCCTGGGGCCAACGTCCTGACTTTC. Encoded protein: CASSQGPGANVLTF.

The chain combines TRBV9 with TRBJ2-5; D not resolved. Germline CDR1 reads SGDLS; CDR2 reads YYNGEE. V lost 0 bases and J 5 bases, leaving 8 bases between the germline ends. This CDR3 contains 13 residues. The chain's CDR3 is CASSVDHGETQYF. CDR3 nucleotide sequence: TGTGCCAGCAGCGTAGATCACGGGGAGACCCAGTACTTC.